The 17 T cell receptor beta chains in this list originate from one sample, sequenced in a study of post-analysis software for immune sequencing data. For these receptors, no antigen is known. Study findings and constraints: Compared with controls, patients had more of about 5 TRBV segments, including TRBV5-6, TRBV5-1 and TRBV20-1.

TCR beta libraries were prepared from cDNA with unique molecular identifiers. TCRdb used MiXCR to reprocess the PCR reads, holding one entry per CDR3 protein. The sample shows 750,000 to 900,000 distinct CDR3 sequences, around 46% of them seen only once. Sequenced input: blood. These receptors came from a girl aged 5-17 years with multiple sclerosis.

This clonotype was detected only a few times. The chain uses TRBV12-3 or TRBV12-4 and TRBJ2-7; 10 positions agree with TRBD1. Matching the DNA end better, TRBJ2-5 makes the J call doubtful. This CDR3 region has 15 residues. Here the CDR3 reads CASSGDRGGRETQYF. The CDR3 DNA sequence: TGTGCCAGCAGTGGGGACAGGGGAGGAAGAGAGACCCAGTACTTC.

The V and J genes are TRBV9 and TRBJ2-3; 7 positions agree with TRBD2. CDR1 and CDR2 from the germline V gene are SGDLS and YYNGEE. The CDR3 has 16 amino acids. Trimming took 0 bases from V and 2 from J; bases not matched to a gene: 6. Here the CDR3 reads CASSVGNGRLTDTQYF. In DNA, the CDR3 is TGTGCCAGCAGCGTAGGTAACGGGAGGCTCACAGATACGCAGTATTTT.

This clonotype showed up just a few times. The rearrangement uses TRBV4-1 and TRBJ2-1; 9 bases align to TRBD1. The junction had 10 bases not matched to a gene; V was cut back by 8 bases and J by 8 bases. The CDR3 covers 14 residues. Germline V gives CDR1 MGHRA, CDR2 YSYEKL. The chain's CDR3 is CASGPDRGEDEQFF. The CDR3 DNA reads TGCGCCAGCGGTCCGGACAGGGGTGAGGATGAGCAGTTCTTC.

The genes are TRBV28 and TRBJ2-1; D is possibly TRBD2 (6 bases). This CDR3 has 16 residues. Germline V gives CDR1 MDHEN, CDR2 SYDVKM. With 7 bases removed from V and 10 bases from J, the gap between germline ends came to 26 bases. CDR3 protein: CASTEAEGPLKSEQFF. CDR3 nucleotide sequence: TGTGCCAGCACAGAGGCGGAGGGGCCCCTTAAGAGCGAGCAGTTCTTC. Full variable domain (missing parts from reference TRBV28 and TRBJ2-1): DVKVTQSSRYLVKRTGEKVFLECVQDMDHENMFWYRQDPGLGLRLIYFSYDVKMKEKGDIPEGYSVSREKKERFSLILESASTNQTSMYLCASTEAEGPLKSEQFFGPGTRLTVL.

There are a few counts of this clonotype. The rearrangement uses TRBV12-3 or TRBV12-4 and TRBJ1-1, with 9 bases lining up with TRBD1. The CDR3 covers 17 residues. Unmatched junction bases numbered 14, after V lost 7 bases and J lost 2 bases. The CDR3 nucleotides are TGTGCCAGCACTCAACCAGGACAGGGGACCTTCAACACTGAAGCTTTCTTT. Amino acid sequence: CASTQPGQGTFNTEAFF.

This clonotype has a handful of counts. The CDR3 region is CASSYDGLAGEQFF. For the CDR3, the DNA is TGTGCCAGCAGTTACGATGGACTAGCGGGAGAGCAGTTCTTC. J is TRBJ2-1 and V is TRBV6-5; TRBD2 aligns across 12 bases. CDR1 and CDR2 (germline): MNHEY, SVGAGI. The CDR3 spans 14 residues. V was clipped by 2 bases and J by 10 bases; unmatched bases: 3.

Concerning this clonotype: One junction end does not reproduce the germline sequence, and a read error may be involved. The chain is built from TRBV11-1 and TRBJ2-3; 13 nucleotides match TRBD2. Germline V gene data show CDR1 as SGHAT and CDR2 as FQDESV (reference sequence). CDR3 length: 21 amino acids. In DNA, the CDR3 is TGTGCCAGCAGCTTAGTCGTCGGGTGGGGACTAGCGGGAACGGGCGCAGATGCGCAGTATTTT. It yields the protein CASSLVVGWGLAGTGADAQYF.

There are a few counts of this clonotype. The CDR3 sequence: CASREGMTYNEQFF. DNA for the CDR3: TGTGCCAGCAGGGAGGGTATGACCTACAATGAGCAGTTCTTC. The V and J genes are TRBV12-3 or TRBV12-4 and TRBJ2-1, with a weak D call TRBD2 (6 bases). Trimming pared 6 bases from V and 2 bases from J, leaving 11 bases between. This CDR3 contains 14 residues.

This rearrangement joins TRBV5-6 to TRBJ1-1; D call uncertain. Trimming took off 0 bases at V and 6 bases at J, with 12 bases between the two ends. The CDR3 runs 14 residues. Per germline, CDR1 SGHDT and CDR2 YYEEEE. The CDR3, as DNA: TGTGCCAGCAGCTTGGCCGGGGTCGGCTCTGAAGCTTTCTTT. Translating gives CASSLAGVGSEAFF.

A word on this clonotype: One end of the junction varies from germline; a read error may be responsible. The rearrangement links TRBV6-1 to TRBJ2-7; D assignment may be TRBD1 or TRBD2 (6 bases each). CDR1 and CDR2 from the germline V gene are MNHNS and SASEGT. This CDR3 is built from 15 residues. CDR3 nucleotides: TGTGCCAGCAGCCCGTTCCCAACGGGGGCGCAGGAGCGGTACTTC. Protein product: CASSPFPTGAQERYF.

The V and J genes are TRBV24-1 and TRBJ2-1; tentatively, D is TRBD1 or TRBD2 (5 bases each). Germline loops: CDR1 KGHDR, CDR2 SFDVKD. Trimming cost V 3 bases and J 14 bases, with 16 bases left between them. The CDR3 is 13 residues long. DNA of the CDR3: TGTGCCACCAGTGATGGGGGAGCCGTCAAGGAGTTCTTC. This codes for CATSDGGAVKEFF.

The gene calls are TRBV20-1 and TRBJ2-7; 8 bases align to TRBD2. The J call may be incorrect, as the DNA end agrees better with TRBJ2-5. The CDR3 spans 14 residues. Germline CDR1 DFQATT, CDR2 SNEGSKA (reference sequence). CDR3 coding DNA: TGCAGTGCTAATCCCCAGCGGGGGCCAGGGACCCAGTACTTC. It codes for CSANPQRGPGTQYF.

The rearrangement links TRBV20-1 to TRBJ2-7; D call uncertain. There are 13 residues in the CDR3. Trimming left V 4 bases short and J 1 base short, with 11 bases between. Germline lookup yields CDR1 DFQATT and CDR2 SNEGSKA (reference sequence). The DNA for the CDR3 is TGCAGTGCTATGGCACTAATTTCCTACGAGCAGTACTTC. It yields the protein CSAMALISYEQYF.

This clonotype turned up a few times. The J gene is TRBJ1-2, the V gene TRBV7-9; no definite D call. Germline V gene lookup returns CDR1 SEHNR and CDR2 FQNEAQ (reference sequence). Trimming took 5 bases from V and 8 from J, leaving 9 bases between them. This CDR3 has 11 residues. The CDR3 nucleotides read TGTGCCAGCAGCCCCGGTAAGGGCTACACCTTC. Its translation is CASSPGKGYTF.

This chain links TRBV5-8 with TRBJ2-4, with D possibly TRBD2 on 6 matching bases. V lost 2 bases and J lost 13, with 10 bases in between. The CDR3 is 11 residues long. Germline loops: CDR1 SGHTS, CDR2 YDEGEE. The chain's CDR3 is CASSLRREQYF. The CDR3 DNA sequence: TGTGCCAGCAGCTTAAGACGGGAGCAGTACTTC.

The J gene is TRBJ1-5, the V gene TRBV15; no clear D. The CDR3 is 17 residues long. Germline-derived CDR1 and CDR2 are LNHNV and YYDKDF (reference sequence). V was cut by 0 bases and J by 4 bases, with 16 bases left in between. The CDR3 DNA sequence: TGTGCCACCAGCAGAGATTGGACGGGAGAGAATAATCAGCCCCAGCATTTT. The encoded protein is CATSRDWTGENNQPQHF.

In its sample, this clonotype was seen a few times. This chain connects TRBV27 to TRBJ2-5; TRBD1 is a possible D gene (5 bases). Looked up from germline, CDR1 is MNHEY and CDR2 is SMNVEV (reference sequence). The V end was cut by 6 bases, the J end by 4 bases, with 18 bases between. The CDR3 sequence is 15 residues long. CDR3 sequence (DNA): TGTGCCAGCAGGGCCGGTGGCAGGGTAGGAGAGACCCAGTACTTC. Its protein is CASRAGGRVGETQYF.